This TCR beta chain comes out of a study of T cells in Graves' hyperthyroidism and ophthalmopathy. Study context: Peripheral blood was secured at the point of initial diagnosis, before any treatment. Study observations and caveats: Ophthalmopathy was predicted by the model a median of approximately 6 months ahead of onset. A model of 13 V-J features distinguished ophthalmopathy from stable hyperthyroidism. Blood also carried most thyroid clonotypes expanded above 0.001.

V shed 1 base and J 0 bases; nucleotides not matched to a gene: 0. CDR1 is SNHLY, CDR2 FYNNEI, per germline. The CDR3 length is 14 residues. A note on this clonotype: As yet, its antigen is unknown.

Using RNA transcripts as the source, TCR beta CDR3 regions were amplified. The study used the HTBI primer set for a first-round RT-PCR of the TCR CDR3. TCRdb used MiXCR to reprocess the multiplex PCR reads, holding one entry per CDR3 protein. The table lists 350,000 to 450,000 distinct CDR3 sequences, about 14% of them singletons. V and J are TRBV2 and TRBJ2-7; 7 bases agree with TRBD2. Sequencing used blood. This sequence originates from a man in his fifties with Graves' ophthalmopathy. CDR3 residues: CASSEERGSYEQYF. The CDR3 DNA reads as TGTGCCAGCAGTGAAGAGCGGGGCTCCTACGAGCAGTACTTC.